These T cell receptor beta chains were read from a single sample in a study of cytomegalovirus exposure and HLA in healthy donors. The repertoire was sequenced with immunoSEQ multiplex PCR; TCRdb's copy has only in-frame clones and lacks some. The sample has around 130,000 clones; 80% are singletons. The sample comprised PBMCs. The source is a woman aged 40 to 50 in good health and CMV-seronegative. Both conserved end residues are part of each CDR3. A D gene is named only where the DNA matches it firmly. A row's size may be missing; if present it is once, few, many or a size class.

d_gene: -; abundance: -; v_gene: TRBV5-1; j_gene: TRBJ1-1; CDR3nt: TGCGCCAGCAGCTCCGCCACCGGGGGGAACACTGAAGCTTTCTTT; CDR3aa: CASSSATGGNTEAFF
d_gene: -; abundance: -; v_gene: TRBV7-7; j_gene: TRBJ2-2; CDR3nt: TGTGCTAGCAGCCCGGGGCGGACTATTAACACCGGGGAGCTGTTTTTT; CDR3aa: CASSPGRTINTGELFF
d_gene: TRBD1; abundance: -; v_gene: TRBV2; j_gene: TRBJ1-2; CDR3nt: TGTGCCAGCAGTGATAGGACAGGGGACTATGGCTACACCTTC; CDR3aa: CASSDRTGDYGYTF
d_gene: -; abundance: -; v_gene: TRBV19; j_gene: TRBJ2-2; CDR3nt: TGTGCCAGTATGCCTAGGGGGACCGGGGAGCTGTTTTTT; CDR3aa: CASMPRGTGELFF
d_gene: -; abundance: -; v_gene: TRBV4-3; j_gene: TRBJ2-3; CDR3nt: TGCGCCAGCAGCCCGACAGCCCGTTACACAGATACGCAGTATTTT; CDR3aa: CASSPTARYTDTQYF
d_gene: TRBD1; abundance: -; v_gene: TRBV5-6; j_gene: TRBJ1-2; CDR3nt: TGTGCCAGCAGCCCATCAGGGGACAGGAGCTATGGCTACACCTTC; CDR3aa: CASSPSGDRSYGYTF
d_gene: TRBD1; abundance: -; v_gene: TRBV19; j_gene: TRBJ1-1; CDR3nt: TGTGCCAGTAGTGAAACGCCGGGACAGCTGACTGAAGCTTTCTTT; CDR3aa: CASSETPGQLTEAFF
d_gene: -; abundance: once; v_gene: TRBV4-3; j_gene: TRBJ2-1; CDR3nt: TGCGCCAGCAGCCAAGGCAGCGGAAGGAGCAATGAGCAGTTCTTC; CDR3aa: CASSQGSGRSNEQFF
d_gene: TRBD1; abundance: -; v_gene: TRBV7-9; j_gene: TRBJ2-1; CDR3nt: TGTGCCAGCAGCTTAGTTACAGGGGGCGTAAAAGACAGTGAGCAGTTCTTC; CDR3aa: CASSLVTGGVKDSEQFF
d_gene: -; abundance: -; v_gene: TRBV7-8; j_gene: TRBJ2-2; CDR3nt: TGTGCCAGCAGCTTACGCGGGGGCGCGAACACCGGGGAGCTGTTTTTT; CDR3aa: CASSLRGGANTGELFF
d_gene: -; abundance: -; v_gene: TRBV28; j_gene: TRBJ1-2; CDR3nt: TGTGCCAGCAGTTCATCCGGAACCGGAGGCTTC; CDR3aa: CASSSSGTGGF
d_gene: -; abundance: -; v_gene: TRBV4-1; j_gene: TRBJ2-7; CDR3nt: TGCGCCAGCAGCCAAGTAGGGGGATACGAGCAGTACTTC; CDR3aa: CASSQVGGYEQYF
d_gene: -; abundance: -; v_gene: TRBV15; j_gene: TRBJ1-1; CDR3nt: TGTGCCACCAGCAGAGATCTGGGGAGCACTGAAGCTTTCTTT; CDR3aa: CATSRDLGSTEAFF
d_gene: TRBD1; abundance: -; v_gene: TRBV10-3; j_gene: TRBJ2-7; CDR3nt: TGTGCCACCGGGACAGGCTCCTACGAGCAGTACTTC; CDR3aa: CATGTGSYEQYF
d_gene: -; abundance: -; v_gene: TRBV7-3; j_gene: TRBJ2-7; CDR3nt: TGTGCCAGCAGCCCCCTGGGGGGCGGGAGTATTTACGAGCAGTACTTC; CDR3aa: CASSPLGGGSIYEQYF
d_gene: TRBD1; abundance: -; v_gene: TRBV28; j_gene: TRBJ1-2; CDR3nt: TGTGCCAGCTATACAGGGGTAAAGGGCTACACCTTC; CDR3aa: CASYTGVKGYTF
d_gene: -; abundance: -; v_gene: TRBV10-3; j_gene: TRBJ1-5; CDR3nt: TGTGCCATCAGTGAGTCGGTCCTGGGGGCTCAGCCCCAGCATTTT; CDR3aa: CAISESVLGAQPQHF
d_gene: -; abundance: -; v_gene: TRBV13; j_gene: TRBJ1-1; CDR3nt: TGTGCCAGCAGCTTGACAGTCGACGCAGGCGCTTTCTTT; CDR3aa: CASSLTVDAGAFF
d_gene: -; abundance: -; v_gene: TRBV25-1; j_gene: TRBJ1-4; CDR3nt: TGTGCCAGCAGTGAAATGGCAACCCAGAGGTCGGCCGAAAAACTGTTTTTT; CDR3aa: CASSEMATQRSAEKLFF
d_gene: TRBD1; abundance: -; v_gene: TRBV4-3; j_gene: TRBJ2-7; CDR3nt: TGCGCCAGCGCCGACAGGGGTCCTTCCTACGAGCAGTACTTC; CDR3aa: CASADRGPSYEQYF
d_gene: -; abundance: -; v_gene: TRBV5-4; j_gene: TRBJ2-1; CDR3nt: TGTGCCAGCAGCAGAGCGGGTGAGCAGTTCTTC; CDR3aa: CASSRAGEQFF
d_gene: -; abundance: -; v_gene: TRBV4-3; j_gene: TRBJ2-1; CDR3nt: TGCGCCAGCAGCCAAGAGCGGGGCGGCTACCACGACAATGAGCAGTTCTTC; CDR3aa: CASSQERGGYHDNEQFF
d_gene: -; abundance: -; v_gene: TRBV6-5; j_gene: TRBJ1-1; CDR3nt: TGTGCCAGCAGCCTCGGTGGTGAAGCTTTCTTT; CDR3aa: CASSLGGEAFF
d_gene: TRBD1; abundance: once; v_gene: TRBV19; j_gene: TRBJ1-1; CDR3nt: TGTGCCAGTAGGACAGGGGTGGCTGGGAACACTGAAGCTTTCTTT; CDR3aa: CASRTGVAGNTEAFF
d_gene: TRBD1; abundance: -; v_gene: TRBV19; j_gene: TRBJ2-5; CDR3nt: TGTGCCAGTAGTGTAGGAGGGACAGGGGGCGGAGAGACCCAGTACTTC; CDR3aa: CASSVGGTGGGETQYF
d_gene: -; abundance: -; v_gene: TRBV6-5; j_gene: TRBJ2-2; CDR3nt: TGTGCCAGCAGGCCTCCCGGACAAAACACCGGGGAGCTGTTTTTT; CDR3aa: CASRPPGQNTGELFF
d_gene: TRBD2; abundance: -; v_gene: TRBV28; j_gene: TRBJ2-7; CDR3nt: TGTGCCAGCAGTCTTGAGCCTAGCGGGCTCAACGAGCAGTACTTC; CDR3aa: CASSLEPSGLNEQYF
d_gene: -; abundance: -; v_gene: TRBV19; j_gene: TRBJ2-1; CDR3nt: TGTGCCAGTAGTTGGGGCCACTCCTACAATGAGCAGTTCTTC; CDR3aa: CASSWGHSYNEQFF
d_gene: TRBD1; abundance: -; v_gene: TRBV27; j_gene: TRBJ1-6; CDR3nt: TGTGCCAGCAGACTTAGGGGGACAGGGCGTCATTCACCCCTCCACTTT; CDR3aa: CASRLRGTGRHSPLHF
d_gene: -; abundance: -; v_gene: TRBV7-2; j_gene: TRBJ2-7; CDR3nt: TGTGCCAGCAGCTTAGGGGGCGGGGCCCAATACGAGCAGTACTTC; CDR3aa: CASSLGGGAQYEQYF
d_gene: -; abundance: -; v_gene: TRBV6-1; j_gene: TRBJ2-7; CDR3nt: TGTGCCAGCGTCCAGACTTACGAGCAGTACTTC; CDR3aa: CASVQTYEQYF
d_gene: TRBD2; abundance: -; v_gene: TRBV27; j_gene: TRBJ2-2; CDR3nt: TGTGCCAGCACCCCCTCTGCGGGAGATATGATCGGGGAGCTGTTTTTT; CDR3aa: CASTPSAGDMIGELFF
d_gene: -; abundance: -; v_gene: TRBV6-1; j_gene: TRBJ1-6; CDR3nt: TGTGCCAGCAGTGTCACAGGCTCACCCCTCCACTTT; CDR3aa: CASSVTGSPLHF
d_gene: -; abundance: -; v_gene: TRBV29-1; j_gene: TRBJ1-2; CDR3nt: TGCAGCGTTGAAAGGGCCACTTCCAGCGGAGGGTACTATGGCTACACCTTC; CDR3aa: CSVERATSSGGYYGYTF
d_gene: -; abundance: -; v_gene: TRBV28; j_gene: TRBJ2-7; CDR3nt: TGTGCCAGCAGTCTTTTCGCGGGCTTGCATTACGAGCAGTACTTC; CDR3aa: CASSLFAGLHYEQYF